The clone carrying this T cell receptor (beta chain) was recorded a few times. Its target is not known. One entry per CDR3 protein results from TCRdb running MiXCR on the 5' RACE reads. The sample includes around 610,000 distinct CDR3 sequences, roughly 13% of them seen just once. This record comes from a study of T cells after yellow fever vaccination. The study's findings and limits: The CD4 compartment and the CD8 compartment contained a small share of clonotypes in common.

J gave up 9 bases and V 0 bases, and 10 bases lay outside the gene matches. The CDR3 runs to 16 residues. The germline V gene encodes CDR1 SGHRS and CDR2 YFSETQ. V and J are TRBV5-1 and TRBJ2-1; 9 bases agree with TRBD2. This sequence was found in a man aged 25-45 years who received the YFV17D yellow fever vaccine. Sequencing was performed on PBMCs, taken on the day of the yellow fever booster vaccination. CDR3 amino acids: CASSLAKIAGAGEQFF. CDR3 in DNA: TGCGCCAGCAGCTTGGCCAAGATAGCGGGAGCGGGTGAGCAGTTCTTC. Together with reference TRBV5-1 and TRBJ2-1, the CDR3 gives the full variable domain: KAGVTQTPRYLIKTRGQQVTLSCSPISGHRSVSWYQQTPGQGLQFLFEYFSETQRNKGNFPGRFSGRQFSNSRSEMNVSTLELGDSALYLCASSLAKIAGAGEQFFGPGTRLTVL.